Following are 25 T cell receptor beta chains from one sample sequenced in a study of blood T cell repertoires in COVID-19. Data came from immunoSEQ multiplex PCR; TCRdb stores just in-frame clones and leaves some out. In the table there are around 98,000 clones, about 81% of which are singletons. The sample consisted of peripheral blood. The origin of the receptors is a woman in her sixties with acute or convalescent COVID-19.

In its sample, this clone was seen a few times. V gene TRBV7-9 combines with J gene TRBJ1-2; D gene uncertain. V lost 5 bases, J lost 8 bases, and 21 bases lay in between. CDR3 size: 15 residues. CDR1 and CDR2 from the germline V gene are SEHNR and FQNEAQ (reference sequence). CDR3 residues: CASSPANFYRVGYTF. The CDR3 DNA reads TGTGCCAGCAGCCCCGCCAATTTTTACCGCGTGGGCTACACCTTC.

The gene calls are TRBV6-5 and TRBJ1-5; TRBD1 might be the D (5 bases). The CDR3 extends over 13 amino acids. V was clipped by 6 bases and J by 9 bases, with 15 bases between them. Per germline, CDR1 MNHEY and CDR2 SVGAGI. This chain's CDR3 is CASRRQYPGPQHF. CDR3 sequence (DNA): TGTGCCAGCAGGAGACAGTACCCGGGGCCCCAGCATTTT.

The chain joins TRBV28 to TRBJ2-5, with 7 bases fitting TRBD1. The CDR3 runs 15 residues. With V trimmed by 6 bases and J by 7 bases, 14 bases remained unmatched. Germline V gene lookup returns CDR1 MDHEN and CDR2 SYDVKM. DNA of the CDR3: TGTGCCAGCAGCTTAGCATACAGGGGCGCAGTGACCCAGTACTTC. Protein product: CASSLAYRGAVTQYF.

With respect to this clone: One end of the junction fails to match germline, which may point to a read error. V is TRBV3-1 (or the pseudogene TRBV3-2) and J is TRBJ1-2; TRBD1 might be the D (5 bases). Looked up from germline, CDR1 is LGHDT and CDR2 is YNNKEL (reference sequence). This CDR3 spans 11 amino acids. The CDR3 region has the DNA TGTGCCAGCAGCCAAGGAGGACAACCCAACTTC. This translates into CASSQGGQPNF.

The chain has TRBV2 and TRBJ2-7, with D maybe TRBD1 (5 bases). This CDR3 has 13 residues. Deletions cut 5 bases from V and 2 bases from J, with 10 bases between. CDR1 and CDR2 (germline): SNHLY, FYNNEI. The CDR3 sequence: CASSRDRTYEQYF. The CDR3 region has the DNA TGTGCCAGCAGTCGAGACAGAACCTACGAGCAGTACTTC. Using reference TRBV2 and TRBJ2-7 for the parts outside the CDR3, the full variable domain is EPEVTQTPSHQVTQMGQEVILRCVPISNHLYFYWYRQILGQKVEFLVSFYNNEISEKSEIFDDQFSVERPDGSNFTLKIRSTKLEDSAMYFCASSRDRTYEQYFGPGTRLTVT.

The chain is built from TRBV27 and TRBJ2-7, with a possible D match to TRBD2 (5 bases). V was trimmed by 4 bases and J by 0 bases, leaving 16 bases between them. Germline CDR1 MNHEY, CDR2 SMNVEV (reference sequence). This CDR3 is 16 amino acids long. CDR3 in amino acids: CASSSQRAGPSYEQYF. The CDR3 DNA reads as TGTGCCAGCAGTTCGCAGAGGGCAGGACCCTCCTACGAGCAGTACTTC.

The chain combines TRBV29-1 with TRBJ2-1; D gene uncertain. V was clipped by 3 bases and J by 10 bases, with 16 bases between them. Per the germline V gene, CDR1 is SQVTM and CDR2 is ANQGSEA. The CDR3 spans 13 residues. CDR3 in amino acids: CSVDDLPVREQFF. The CDR3, as DNA: TGCAGCGTTGACGACTTGCCCGTCCGAGAGCAGTTCTTC.

The table lists this clone with a few counts. Here the CDR3 reads CASSNSGTGHTGELFF. The CDR3 coding sequence is TGTGCCAGCAGCAACTCCGGGACAGGGCATACCGGGGAGCTGTTTTTT. The V call is TRBV9, the J call TRBJ2-2, with 9 bases fitting TRBD1. V dropped 4 bases and J dropped 5; count of bases not matched to a gene: 9. This CDR3 comprises 16 residues. Germline CDR1 reads SGDLS; CDR2 reads YYNGEE. The full variable domain, with the rest looked up from reference TRBV9 and TRBJ2-2, is DSGVTQTPKHLITATGQRVTLRCSPRSGDLSVYWYQQSLDQGLQFLIQYYNGEERAKGNILERFSAQQFPDLHSELNLSSLELGDSALYFCASSNSGTGHTGELFFGEGSRLTVL.

The V and J genes are TRBV3-1 (or the pseudogene TRBV3-2) and TRBJ1-2, with TRBD1 matching over 7 bases. After removal of 0 bases from V and 4 bases from J, the junction contained 5 bases not matched to a gene. Germline-derived CDR1 and CDR2 are LGHDT and YNNKEL (reference sequence). The CDR3 spans 15 residues. This chain's CDR3 is CASSQETGTIYGYTF. The CDR3 coding sequence is TGTGCCAGCAGCCAAGAGACAGGGACGATCTATGGCTACACCTTC.

This clone is a singleton in its sample. V usage is TRBV11-2 and J usage is TRBJ2-1; D perhaps matches TRBD1 (5 bases). This CDR3 region has 16 residues. The germline gives CDR1 SGHAT, CDR2 FQNNGV. V dropped 7 bases and J dropped 8 bases, with 24 bases sitting between them. This CDR3 is CASNVHPRGSSDEQFF. The CDR3 bases are TGTGCCAGCAACGTCCACCCTAGGGGCTCGTCGGATGAGCAGTTCTTC.

The chain links TRBV7-9 to TRBJ1-2; 7 bases line up with TRBD1. The CDR3 covers 14 residues. Germline V gene data show CDR1 as SEHNR and CDR2 as FQNEAQ (reference sequence). V shed 5 bases and J 2 bases; nucleotides not matched to a gene: 5. CDR3 sequence reads: CASSLGTVNYGYTF. CDR3 DNA: TGTGCCAGCAGCCTTGGGACAGTCAACTATGGCTACACCTTC.

The chain has TRBV11-2 and TRBJ2-1; 10 nucleotides line up with TRBD2. The CDR3 is made up of 18 amino acids. Losses at the gene ends were 1 base for V and 3 bases for J; bases not matched to a gene: 9. CDR1 and CDR2 from the germline V gene are SGHAT and FQNNGV. CDR3 sequence reads: CASSLVRSGGALYNEQFF. The CDR3 DNA sequence: TGTGCCAGCAGCTTAGTCCGCAGCGGGGGGGCTCTCTACAATGAGCAGTTCTTC.

CDR3 sequence: CASRDRQASNQPQHF. The CDR3 DNA follows: TGTGCCAGCAGGGATAGACAGGCCAGCAATCAGCCCCAGCATTTT. The V and J genes are TRBV6-5 and TRBJ1-5; TRBD1 might be the D (6 bases). This CDR3 has 15 residues. Germline lookup yields CDR1 MNHEY and CDR2 SVGAGI. The V end was cut by 6 bases, the J end by 1 base, with 13 bases between.

CDR3 region: CASSQSGWAAFF. The DNA of the CDR3 is TGTGCCAGCAGCCAATCGGGGTGGGCAGCTTTCTTT. The chain has TRBV4-2 and TRBJ1-1; no firm D call. CDR1 LGHNA and CDR2 YNFKEQ come from the germline V gene. This CDR3 region has 12 residues. The V end was cut by 2 bases, the J end by 10 bases, with 11 bases between.

The chain uses TRBV2 and TRBJ1-4; D perhaps matches TRBD1 (5 bases). The ends were cut back, 5 bases at V and 12 bases at J, with 13 bases in the middle. Germline-derived CDR1 and CDR2 are SNHLY and FYNNEI. This CDR3 comprises 12 residues. CDR3 amino acids: CASSQGGWELFF. The CDR3 region has the DNA TGTGCCAGCAGTCAGGGTGGATGGGAACTGTTTTTT.

This clone has a count of ten or more. The chain is built from TRBV6-2 or TRBV6-3 and TRBJ1-1; weak D call: TRBD1 (6 bases). This CDR3 has 15 residues. Germline assignment: CDR1 MNHEY and CDR2 SVGEGT. Trimming took off 5 bases at V and 5 bases at J, with 18 bases between the two ends. CDR3 sequence (DNA): TGTGCCAGCAGTCCGCTAACAGGGAGATGGACTGAAGCTTTCTTT. As protein: CASSPLTGRWTEAFF.

This chain links TRBV19 with TRBJ1-4, with a weak D call TRBD1 (5 bases). Per germline, CDR1 LNHDA and CDR2 SQIVND (reference sequence). CDR3 length: 13 amino acids. V was shortened by 10 bases and J by 4 bases, with 13 bases between the two germline ends. The CDR3 region has the DNA TGTGCCACCATGGGGAGGGGTAATGAAAAACTGTTTTTT. Translation gives CATMGRGNEKLFF.

J is TRBJ1-4 and V is TRBV3-1 (or the pseudogene TRBV3-2), with D maybe TRBD1 (5 bases). The CDR3 has 14 residues. Germline V gene data show CDR1 as LGHDT and CDR2 as YNNKEL (reference sequence). The V end lost 5 bases, the J end lost 7 bases, and 14 bases lay between the germline ends. The CDR3 nucleotides are TGTGCCAGCAGCTTTCGCGGGGGTGGTGAAAAACTGTTTTTT. It encodes CASSFRGGGEKLFF.

The chain couples TRBV2 to TRBJ1-2; the match to TRBD1 covers 10 bases. The CDR3 sequence is 13 residues long. Looked up from germline, CDR1 is SNHLY and CDR2 is FYNNEI. Germline trimming cut 11 bases from V and 8 bases from J; bases unmatched to any gene: 11. The CDR3 reads CACRGQGFQGYTF. The CDR3 DNA sequence: TGTGCCTGCCGGGGACAGGGGTTTCAGGGCTACACCTTC.

The chain carries TRBV19 and TRBJ1-6; 8 nucleotides match TRBD1. Germline V gene lookup returns CDR1 LNHDA and CDR2 SQIVND (reference sequence). The CDR3 is 14 amino acids. Unmatched junction bases numbered 8, after V lost 4 bases and J lost 12 bases. CDR3 amino acids: CASSTTGAELPLHF. CDR3 bases: TGTGCCAGTAGTACGACAGGGGCAGAGTTACCCCTCCACTTT.

This clone was counted once. J is TRBJ1-6 and V is TRBV3-1 (or the pseudogene TRBV3-2); 9 bases match TRBD1. Germline CDR1 LGHDT, CDR2 YNNKEL (reference sequence). This CDR3 has 14 amino acids. Trimming cost V 3 bases and J 10 bases; bases outside gene matches: 4. The DNA for the CDR3 is TGTGCCAGCAGCCATGGACAGGGGTTCTCACCCCTCCACTTT. Encoded protein: CASSHGQGFSPLHF.

The chain couples TRBV7-9 to TRBJ1-5; the match to TRBD1 covers 8 bases. V dropped 5 bases and J dropped 4; count of bases not matched to a gene: 7. Germline V lookup: CDR1 SEHNR, CDR2 FQNEAQ (reference sequence). The CDR3 is 15 residues long. The CDR3 is CASSAGTGGNQPQHF. The CDR3, as DNA: TGTGCCAGCAGCGCCGGGACAGGAGGAAATCAGCCCCAGCATTTT.

This clone was recorded once. The rearrangement links TRBV7-9 to TRBJ1-3, with D hard to call. The CDR3 contains 17 residues. The V and J ends lost 3 bases and 0 bases respectively, with 15 bases between them. Germline CDR1 reads SEHNR; CDR2 reads FQNEAQ (reference sequence). The chain's CDR3 is CASSLAPGGPSGNTIYF. CDR3 DNA sequence: TGTGCCAGCAGCTTGGCCCCCGGCGGCCCCTCTGGAAACACCATATATTTT.

This clone has just a few counts. The DNA of the CDR3 is TGTGCGACCCGGGACAAGAACACCGGGGAGCTGTTTTTT. Encoded protein: CATRDKNTGELFF. The chain employs TRBV19 and TRBJ2-2; D is perhaps TRBD1 (6 bases). CDR3 length: 13 amino acids. The germline V gene encodes CDR1 LNHDA and CDR2 SQIVND (reference sequence).

V gene TRBV2 combines with J gene TRBJ2-3; 11 bases map to TRBD2. Germline V gene sequence: CDR1 SNHLY, CDR2 FYNNEI. V trimming: 0 bases; J trimming: 5 bases; junction bases outside the gene matches: 1. This CDR3 contains 15 residues. CDR3 amino acids: CASSEALAGVDTQYF. The CDR3 DNA sequence: TGTGCCAGCAGTGAAGCACTAGCGGGGGTAGATACGCAGTATTTT.